Detailed here is one T cell receptor beta chain. Its antigen is not identified. This specimen belongs to a study of cytomegalovirus exposure and HLA in healthy donors. General observations from the study: Highest at DRB1 and lowest at HLA-C, TCR association rates differed among HLA loci in a later analysis. The classifier, whose performance was assessed in both the original and validation cohorts, reportedly diagnosed cytomegalovirus status with high specificity and sensitivity.

Between the trimmed V and J ends, which lost 2 bases and 3 bases, there was a span of 8 bases. The CDR3 spans 13 residues. Germline-derived CDR1 and CDR2 are SGHVS and FNYEAQ. Researchers ran the PCR with 60 Vbeta and 13 Jbeta primers. Per the original data handling: Later reanalysis found roughly 80 million unique TCR beta chains, around 9.9 million of them shared. Assay used: immunoSEQ multiplex PCR; TCRdb lists only in-frame clones, some missing. Clonal size and the V and J genes are those of that table, whereas D and trimming came from the DNA. The profile shows approximately 130,000 clones, 75% to 90% of them singletons. Nominally healthy donors provided the samples, though records likely missed some immune exposures.

The TCR was taken from a young woman in good health and CMV-seropositive. J is TRBJ2-7 and V is TRBV7-6, with D perhaps TRBD2 (6 bases). The sequenced sample consisted of PBMCs. The CDR3 loop reads CASSLSGSYEQYF. In nucleotides, the CDR3 is TGTGCCAGCAGCTTATCCGGGAGCTACGAGCAGTACTTC.